This is a list of T cell receptor beta chains from one sample in a study of blood T cells in healthy people across ages. TCRdb used MiXCR to reprocess the 5' RACE reads, holding one entry per CDR3 protein. The sample contains 850,000 to 1,100,000 distinct CDR3 sequences, around two fifths of which appear only once. The material sequenced was blood. The receptors originated from a man aged 18 to 30 in good health. CDR3s include the opening cysteine and the closing phenylalanine or tryptophan. The order of the fields is clone size, V gene, D gene, J gene, CDR3 DNA, CDR3 protein. The D gene is left open where the match is weak. The listing skips clone size in some rows; elsewhere it reads once, few, many or a size class.

>-|TRBV20-1|TRBD1|TRBJ1-1
TGCAGTGCTAGAGGAGGCAGGGGGGAGACTGAAGCTTTCTTT
CSARGGRGETEAFF
>-|TRBV28|TRBD1|TRBJ2-1
TGTGCCAGCGCAGATTTAACCGGGACAGAAAACAATGAGCAGTTCTTC
CASADLTGTENNEQFF
>few|TRBV10-2|TRBD1|TRBJ1-6
TGCGCCAGCAAGAGGGACAGCTCCTATAATTCACCCCTCCACTTT
CASKRDSSYNSPLHF
>-|TRBV11-2|-|TRBJ2-5
TGTGCCAGCAGCTTAGAGGGCTCGTCGACCCAGTACTTC
CASSLEGSSTQYF
>few|TRBV27|TRBD1|TRBJ2-4
TGTGCCAGCAGAATTACCGGGACAGGCGTACTAAACATTCAGTACTTC
CASRITGTGVLNIQYF
>-|TRBV4-3|-|TRBJ2-5
TGCGCCAACAGCCAGATTGGTGGGGGGGACAATGAGCAGTACTTC
CANSQIGGGDNEQYF
>few|TRBV3-1|TRBD1|TRBJ1-2
TGTGCCAGCAGCCAAGAAGGGAGGACAGGGAATGGCTACACCTTC
CASSQEGRTGNGYTF
>-|TRBV5-6|-|TRBJ1-4
TGTGCCAGCAGCAGGATCAACAATGAAAAACTGTTTTTT
CASSRINNEKLFF
>-|TRBV20-1|-|TRBJ2-3
TGCAGTGCTAAGGAGAGTGGGCTGGAGGCAGATACGCAGTATTTT
CSAKESGLEADTQYF
>-|TRBV7-9|TRBD2|TRBJ2-5
TGTGCCAGCAGCTTTAAGCGGGAACAAGAGACCCAGTACTTC
CASSFKREQETQYF
>few|TRBV9|-|TRBJ2-1
TGTGCCAGCAGGAAAGATACCGGGACGAGTGAGCAGTTCTTC
CASRKDTGTSEQFF
>few|TRBV6-5|TRBD2|TRBJ2-1
TGTGCCAGCAGTTTAGCTAGCGGATACAATGAGCAGTTCTTC
CASSLASGYNEQFF